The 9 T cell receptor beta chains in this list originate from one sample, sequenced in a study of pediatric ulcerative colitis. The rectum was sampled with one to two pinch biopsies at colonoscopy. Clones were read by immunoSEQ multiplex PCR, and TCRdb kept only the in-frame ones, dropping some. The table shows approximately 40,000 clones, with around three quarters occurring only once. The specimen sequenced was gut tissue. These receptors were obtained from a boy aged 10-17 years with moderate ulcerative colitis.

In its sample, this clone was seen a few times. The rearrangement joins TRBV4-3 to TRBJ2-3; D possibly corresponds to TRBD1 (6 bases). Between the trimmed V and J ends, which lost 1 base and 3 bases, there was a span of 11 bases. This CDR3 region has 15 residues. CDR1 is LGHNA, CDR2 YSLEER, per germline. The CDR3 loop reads CASSQAGVGTDTQYF. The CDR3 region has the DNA TGCGCCAGCAGCCAAGCAGGGGTTGGGACAGATACGCAGTATTTT.

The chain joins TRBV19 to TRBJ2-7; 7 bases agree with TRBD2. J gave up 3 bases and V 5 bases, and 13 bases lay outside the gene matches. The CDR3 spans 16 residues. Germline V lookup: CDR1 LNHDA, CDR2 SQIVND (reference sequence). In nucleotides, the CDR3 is TGTGCCAGTAGTCCTGCGGGGTACGGGAGGCGCTACGAGCAGTACTTC. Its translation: CASSPAGYGRRYEQYF.

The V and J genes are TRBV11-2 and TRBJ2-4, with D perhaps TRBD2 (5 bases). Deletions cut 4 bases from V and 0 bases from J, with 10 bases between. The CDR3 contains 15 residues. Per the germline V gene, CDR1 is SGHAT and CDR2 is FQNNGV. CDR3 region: CASSSGLLAKNIQYF. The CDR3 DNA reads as TGTGCCAGCAGCTCAGGACTCCTAGCCAAAAACATTCAGTACTTC.

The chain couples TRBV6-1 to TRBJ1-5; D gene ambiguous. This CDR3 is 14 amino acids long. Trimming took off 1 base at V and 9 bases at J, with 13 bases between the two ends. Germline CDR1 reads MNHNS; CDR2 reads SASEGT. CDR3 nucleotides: TGTGCCAGCAGTGAAGTTGAGGTCTCACGGCCCCAGCATTTT. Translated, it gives CASSEVEVSRPQHF.

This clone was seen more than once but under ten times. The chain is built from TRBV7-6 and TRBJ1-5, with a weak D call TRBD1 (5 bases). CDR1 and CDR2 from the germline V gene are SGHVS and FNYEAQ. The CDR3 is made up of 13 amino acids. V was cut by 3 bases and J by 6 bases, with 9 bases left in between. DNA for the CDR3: TGTGCCAGCAGCTTTAACAGGTTTCAGCCCCAGCATTTT. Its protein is CASSFNRFQPQHF.

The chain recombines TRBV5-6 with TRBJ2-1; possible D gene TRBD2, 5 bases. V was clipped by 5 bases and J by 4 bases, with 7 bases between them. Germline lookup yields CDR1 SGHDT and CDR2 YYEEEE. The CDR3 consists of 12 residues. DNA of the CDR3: TGTGCCAGCAGTGAGGGATACAATGAGCAGTTCTTC. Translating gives CASSEGYNEQFF.

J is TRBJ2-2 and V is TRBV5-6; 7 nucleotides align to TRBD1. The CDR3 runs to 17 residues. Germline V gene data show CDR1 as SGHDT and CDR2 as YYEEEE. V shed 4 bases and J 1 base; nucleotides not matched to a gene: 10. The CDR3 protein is CASSTGWGTVNTGELFF. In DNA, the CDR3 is TGTGCCAGCAGCACAGGATGGGGGACAGTGAACACCGGGGAGCTGTTTTTT.

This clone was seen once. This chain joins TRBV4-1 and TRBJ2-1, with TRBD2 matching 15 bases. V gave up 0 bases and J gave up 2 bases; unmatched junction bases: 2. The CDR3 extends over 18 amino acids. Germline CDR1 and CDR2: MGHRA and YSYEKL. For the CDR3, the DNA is TGCGCCAGCAGCCAAGATAGGACTAGCGGGGGGGCCTACAATGAGCAGTTCTTC. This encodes CASSQDRTSGGAYNEQFF.

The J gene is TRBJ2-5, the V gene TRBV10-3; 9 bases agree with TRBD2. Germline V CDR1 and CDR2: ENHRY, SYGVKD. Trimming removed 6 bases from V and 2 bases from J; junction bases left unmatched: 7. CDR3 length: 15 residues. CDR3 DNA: TGTGCCATCAGATCGACTAGCGGAGAACAAGAGACCCAGTACTTC. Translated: CAIRSTSGEQETQYF.